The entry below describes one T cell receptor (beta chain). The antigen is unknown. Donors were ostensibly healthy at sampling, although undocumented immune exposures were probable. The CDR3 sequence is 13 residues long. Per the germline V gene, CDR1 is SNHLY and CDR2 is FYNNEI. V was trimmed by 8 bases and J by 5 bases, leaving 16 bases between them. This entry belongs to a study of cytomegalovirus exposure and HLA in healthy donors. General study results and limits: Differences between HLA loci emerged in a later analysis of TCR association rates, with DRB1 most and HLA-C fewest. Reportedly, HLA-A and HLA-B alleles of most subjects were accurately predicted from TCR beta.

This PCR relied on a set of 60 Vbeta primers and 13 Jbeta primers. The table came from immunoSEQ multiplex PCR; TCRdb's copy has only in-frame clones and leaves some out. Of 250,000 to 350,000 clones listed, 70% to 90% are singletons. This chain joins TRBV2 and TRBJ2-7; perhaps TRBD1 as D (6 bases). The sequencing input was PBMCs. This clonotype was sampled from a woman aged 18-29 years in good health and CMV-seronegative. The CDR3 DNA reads TGTGCCAGCTCTGGCAGGGGTAAGAACGAGCAGTACTTC. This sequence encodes CASSGRGKNEQYF.